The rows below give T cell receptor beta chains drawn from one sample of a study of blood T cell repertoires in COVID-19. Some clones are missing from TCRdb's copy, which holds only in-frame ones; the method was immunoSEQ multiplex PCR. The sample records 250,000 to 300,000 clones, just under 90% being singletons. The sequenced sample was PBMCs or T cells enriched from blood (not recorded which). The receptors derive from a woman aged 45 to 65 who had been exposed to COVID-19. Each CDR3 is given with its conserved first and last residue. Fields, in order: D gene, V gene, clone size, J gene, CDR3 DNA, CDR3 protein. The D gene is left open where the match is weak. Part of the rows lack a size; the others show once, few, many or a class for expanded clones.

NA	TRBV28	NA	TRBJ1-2	TGTGCCAGCAGTCGTCCAGGGGTGGCGCGGGGCTACACCTTC	CASSRPGVARGYTF
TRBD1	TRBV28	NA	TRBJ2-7	TGTGCCAGCAGCCACACCTGGACAGGGTCCTACGAGCAGTACTTC	CASSHTWTGSYEQYF
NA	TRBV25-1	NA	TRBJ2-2	TGTGCCAGCAGTGCGGAGAAATACACCGGGGAGCTGTTTTTT	CASSAEKYTGELFF
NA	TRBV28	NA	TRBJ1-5	TGTGCCAGCAGTTGGGCGGGGTATAGCAATCAGCCCCAGCATTTT	CASSWAGYSNQPQHF
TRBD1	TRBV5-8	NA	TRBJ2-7	TGTGCCAGCAGCATATGGGGACAGGGCAGCTCCTACGAGCAGTACTTC	CASSIWGQGSSYEQYF
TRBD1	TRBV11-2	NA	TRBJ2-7	TGTGCCAGCAGCTTTGACAGGGGCTTTGGCGAGCAGTACTTC	CASSFDRGFGEQYF
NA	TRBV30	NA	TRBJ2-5	TGTGCCTGGATTCCGCCTGGGAGACAAGAGACCCAGTACTTC	CAWIPPGRQETQYF
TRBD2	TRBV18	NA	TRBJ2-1	TGTGCCAGCTCACCACCAATAGGCGGGGGGGCCTACAATGAGCAGTTCTTC	CASSPPIGGGAYNEQFF
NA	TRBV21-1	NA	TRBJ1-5	TGTGCCCGCGGCGAAAGTCACGATCAGCCCCAGCATTTT	CARGESHDQPQHF
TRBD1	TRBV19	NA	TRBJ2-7	TGTGCCAGTAGTACCGGGACAGGGGCCTACGAGCAGTACTTC	CASSTGTGAYEQYF
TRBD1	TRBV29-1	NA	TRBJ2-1	TGCAGCGTTGACCAGGGGGCGAGGGGCTCCTACAATGAGCAGTTCTTC	CSVDQGARGSYNEQFF
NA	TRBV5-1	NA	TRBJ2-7	TGCGCCAGCAGCTTGCAGTCGGCCACTAGCCTCCTTTACGAGCAGTACTTC	CASSLQSATSLLYEQYF
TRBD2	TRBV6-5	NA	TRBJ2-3	TGTGCCAGCAGACTAGCGGGGGTCACAGATACGCAGTATTTT	CASRLAGVTDTQYF
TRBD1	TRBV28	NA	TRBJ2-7	TGTGCCAGCACCCAGGGGGCGAATTACGAGCAGTACTTC	CASTQGANYEQYF
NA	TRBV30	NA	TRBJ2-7	TGTGCCTCCAGGGCAGGCCCGGCCTACGAGCAGTACTTC	CASRAGPAYEQYF
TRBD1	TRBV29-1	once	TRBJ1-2	TGCAGCGTTTTTGGGACAGGGGGCTCCTTTGGCTACACCTTC	CSVFGTGGSFGYTF
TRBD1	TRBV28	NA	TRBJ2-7	TGTGCCAGCAGTTTTCCTCTCGGACAGGGACGAGCCTACGAGCAGTACTTC	CASSFPLGQGRAYEQYF
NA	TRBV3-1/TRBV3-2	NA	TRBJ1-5	TGTGCCAGCAGCCAAGAAGGGGCCGGCAATCAGCCCCAGCATTTT	CASSQEGAGNQPQHF
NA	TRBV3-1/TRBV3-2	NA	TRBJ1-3	TGTGCCAGCAGCCAAGATTGGGGGCCTGGAAACACCATATATTTT	CASSQDWGPGNTIYF
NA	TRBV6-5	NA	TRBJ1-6	TGTGCCAGCACACGAGGGGGGGCAAGTAATTCACCCCTCCACTTT	CASTRGGASNSPLHF
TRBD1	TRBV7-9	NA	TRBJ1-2	TGTGCCAGCAGACTCAACAGGGGGCCCTATGGCTACACCTTC	CASRLNRGPYGYTF
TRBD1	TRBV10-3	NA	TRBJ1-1	TGTGCCATCAGTGGCTATCAGGGGGGGAACACTGAAGCTTTCTTT	CAISGYQGGNTEAFF
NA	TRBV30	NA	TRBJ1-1	TGTGCCTGTAAACCGACAGTGAACACTGAAGCTTTCTTT	CACKPTVNTEAFF
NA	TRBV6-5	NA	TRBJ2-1	TGTGCCAGCAGTTACTCTGGGGGGGCGGGTGAGCAGTTCTTC	CASSYSGGAGEQFF
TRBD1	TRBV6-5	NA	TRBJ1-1	TGTGCCAGCGACTCGTGGACAGGGAACACTGAAGCTTTCTTT	CASDSWTGNTEAFF
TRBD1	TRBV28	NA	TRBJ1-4	TGTGCCAGCAGTTTACTACAGGGGGCGAGTGAAAAACTGTTTTTT	CASSLLQGASEKLFF
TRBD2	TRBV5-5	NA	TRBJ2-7	TGTGCCAGCAGCCCGGGACTAGCGGGGGTCTACGAGCAGTACTTC	CASSPGLAGVYEQYF
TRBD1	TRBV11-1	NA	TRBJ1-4	TGTGCCAGCAGCCTAACAGGGGAAACTGGTGAAAAACTGTTTTTT	CASSLTGETGEKLFF
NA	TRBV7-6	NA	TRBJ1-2	TGTGCCAGCAGCTTAACAAGCTTC	CASSLTSF
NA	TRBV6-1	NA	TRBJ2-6	TGTGCCAGCAGTGAGGCAGACATTACCTATAGCTCTGGGGCCAACGTCCTGACTTTC	CASSEADITYSSGANVLTF
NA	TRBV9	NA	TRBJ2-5	TGTGCCAGCAGCGTCACGGGGAGTCAAGAGACCCAGTACTTC	CASSVTGSQETQYF
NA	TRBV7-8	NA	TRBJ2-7	TGTGCCAGCAGCTTACCGGAAGGGGGGGACTACGAGCAGTACTTC	CASSLPEGGDYEQYF
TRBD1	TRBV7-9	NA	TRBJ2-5	TGTGCCAGCAGCTCTCACCCGGGACAGGGGTCGGAGACCCAGTACTTC	CASSSHPGQGSETQYF
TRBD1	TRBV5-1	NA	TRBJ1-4	TGCGCCAGCAGCTCGAACACCGGGACAGGGGAAAAACTGTTTTTT	CASSSNTGTGEKLFF
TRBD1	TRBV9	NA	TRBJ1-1	TGTGCCAGCAGCGTGACAGGGACCGGCACTGAAGCTTTCTTT	CASSVTGTGTEAFF
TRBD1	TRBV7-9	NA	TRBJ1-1	TGTGCCAGCAGCCGGGGGACAGGGGTACCTGAAGCTTTCTTT	CASSRGTGVPEAFF
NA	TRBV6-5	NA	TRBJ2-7	TGTGCCAGCAGTCCCCGACTGCTCTCCTACGAGCAGTACTTC	CASSPRLLSYEQYF
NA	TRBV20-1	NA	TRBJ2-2	TGCAGTGCTAGTTGGGCAAACACCGGGGAGCTGTTTTTT	CSASWANTGELFF
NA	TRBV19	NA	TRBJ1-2	TGTGCCAGTAGTATCAGGACAGCGAACTATGGCTACACCTTC	CASSIRTANYGYTF
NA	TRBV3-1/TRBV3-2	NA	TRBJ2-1	TGTGCCAGCAGCCTTCGACAGAACCCAAATGAGCAGTTCTTC	CASSLRQNPNEQFF
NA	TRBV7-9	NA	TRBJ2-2	TGTGCCAGCAGCTCAGGGGGGACCGGGGAGCTGTTTTTT	CASSSGGTGELFF
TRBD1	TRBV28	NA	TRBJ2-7	TGTGCCAGCACCCGGACAGGGTATTATGACGAGCAGTACTTC	CASTRTGYYDEQYF
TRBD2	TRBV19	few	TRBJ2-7	TGTGCCAGTAGTATAGGGAAGAGCGGGACTTCCTACGAGCAGTACTTC	CASSIGKSGTSYEQYF
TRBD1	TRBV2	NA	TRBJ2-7	TGTGCCAGCAAACTCGACAGGGAGTACGAGCAGTACTTC	CASKLDREYEQYF
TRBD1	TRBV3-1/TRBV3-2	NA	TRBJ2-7	TGTGCCAGCAGCCAAGAAAGGGTTAAGACAGGGGGCGAGCAGTACTTC	CASSQERVKTGGEQYF
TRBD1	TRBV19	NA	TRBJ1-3	TGTGCCAGTACCTTGGGGGGACAGATCTCTGGAAACACCATATATTTT	CASTLGGQISGNTIYF
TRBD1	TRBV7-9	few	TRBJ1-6	TGTGCCAGCAGCCCAGGGGGTTCACCCCTCCACTTT	CASSPGGSPLHF
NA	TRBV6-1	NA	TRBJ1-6	TGTGCCAGCAGTGAAGTTAGAGGGAGATACCATTCACCCCTCCACTTT	CASSEVRGRYHSPLHF
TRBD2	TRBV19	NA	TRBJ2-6	TGTGCCAGTAGTGTAACTAGCGGGGGTTCCTCTGGGGCCAACGTCCTGACTTTC	CASSVTSGGSSGANVLTF
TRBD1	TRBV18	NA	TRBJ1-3	TGTGCCAGCTCACCTGACAGGGGTCGTGGAAACACCATATATTTT	CASSPDRGRGNTIYF
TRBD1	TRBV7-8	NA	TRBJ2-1	TGTGCCAGCAGCTCAGGGCCGGGACAGGGAAATTACAATGAGCAGTTCTTC	CASSSGPGQGNYNEQFF
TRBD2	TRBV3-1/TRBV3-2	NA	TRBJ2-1	TGTGCCAGCAGCCAAGATCTTGGGGGACTAGCGGGGGGCTCCAATGAGCAGTTCTTC	CASSQDLGGLAGGSNEQFF
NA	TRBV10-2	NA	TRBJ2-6	TGCGCCAGCAGTGAGCGGCAGGGTGGTAGCTCTGGGGCCAACGTCCTGACTTTC	CASSERQGGSSGANVLTF
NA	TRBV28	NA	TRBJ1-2	TGTGCCAGCAGCCAGAGGGGGGGCTATGGCTACACCTTC	CASSQRGGYGYTF
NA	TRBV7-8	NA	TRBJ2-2	TGTGCCAGCAGCCGGGAGGGGGCGAATCTCGGGGAGCTGTTTTTT	CASSREGANLGELFF